The rows below give T cell receptor beta chains drawn from one sample of a study of blood T cell repertoires in COVID-19. TCRdb keeps only in-frame clones here, not all; method: immunoSEQ multiplex PCR. The repertoire holds about 170,000 clones, with 80% to 90% as singletons. Sequencing was done on a sample of peripheral blood. These receptors came from a woman between 65 and 79 years old with COVID-19, enrolled during active disease. Each CDR3 is given with its conserved first and last residue.

v_call	j_call	cdr3_aa
TRBV30	TRBJ2-5	CAWRILVGTQYF
TRBV19	TRBJ1-2	CASSPRLRDSSLPTMKF
TRBV12-3/TRBV12-4	TRBJ1-1	CASSYRGQAFF
TRBV7-6	TRBJ2-3	CASSLRDTDTQYF
TRBV7-9	TRBJ2-2	CASSLVSSGRASGELFF
TRBV7-2	TRBJ2-5	CASSPRTSGRTKETQYF
TRBV10-3	TRBJ1-3	CAIGKGGGGNTIYF
TRBV12-3/TRBV12-4	TRBJ2-1	CASSFSGGGEQFF
TRBV7-9	TRBJ2-5	CASSLVRAGAETQYF
TRBV18	TRBJ1-1	CASSPKMGQGNTEAFF
TRBV29-1	TRBJ1-1	CSVALQGRGEAFF
TRBV28	TRBJ1-2	CASTSQGALYGYTF
TRBV14	TRBJ2-3	CASSLTGILTDTQYF
TRBV15	TRBJ2-7	CATSRDRGAHYEQYF
TRBV27	TRBJ1-2	CASSFDRHRNYGYTF
TRBV28	TRBJ1-3	CASTHGGSGNTIYF
TRBV11-2	TRBJ2-1	CASSGSGRALNEQFF
TRBV11-2	TRBJ1-5	CASSLVAGNNQPQHF
TRBV20-1	TRBJ1-2	CSAPPGGGYTF
TRBV7-8	TRBJ1-5	CASSRLNQPQHF
TRBV6-1	TRBJ1-6	CASSDDSMTNPTSPLHF
TRBV19	TRBJ1-1	CASSVQGPTEAFF
TRBV10-1	TRBJ1-1	CASSESARGNTEAFF
TRBV5-1	TRBJ2-3	CASSRGPPSTDTQYF
TRBV12-5	TRBJ2-2	CASGSGGNTGELFF
TRBV29-1	TRBJ1-2	CSVGTENGYTF
TRBV19	TRBJ1-6	CASGETGGSPLHF
TRBV6-6	TRBJ2-6	CASSYGQSSGANVLTF
TRBV5-6	TRBJ1-2	CASSFLYGYTF
TRBV6-5	TRBJ1-2	CASSYLGQGYGYTF
TRBV12-5	TRBJ1-2	CASGLGTQRGYTF
TRBV15	TRBJ1-3	CATRGDFSGNTIYF
TRBV30	TRBJ1-5	CAWRRQENQPQHF